This T cell receptor (beta chain) is from a study of T cells in Graves' hyperthyroidism and ophthalmopathy. CDR1 is MNHEY, CDR2 SVGAGI, per germline. V was clipped by 0 bases and J by 2 bases; unmatched bases: 4. This CDR3 is built from 16 residues. Researchers took RNA transcripts and amplified the TCR beta CDR3 regions from them. The HTBI primer set was used in a first-round RT-PCR of the TCR CDR3. Using its own MiXCR run on the multiplex PCR reads, TCRdb lists one record per CDR3 protein. Here the sample spans about 200,000 distinct CDR3 sequences, around a sixth being singletons. This clonotype was counted many times. What it binds is not known. Study-wide results and limits: In blood, most of the thyroid clonotypes expanded above 0.001 were also present.

The origin of this receptor is a woman between 45 and 60 years old with Graves' hyperthyroidism. J is TRBJ2-7 and V is TRBV6-5, with 10 bases lining up with TRBD2. Sequencing was performed on blood. The CDR3 protein is CASSYSLAGTPYEQYF. CDR3 sequence (DNA): TGTGCCAGCAGTTACTCACTAGCGGGGACTCCCTACGAGCAGTACTTC.